This TCR beta chain was captured in a study of OX40 agonist ivuxolimab in advanced cancers. About the study: Three patients got partial responses; one had hepatocellular carcinoma and two had cutaneous melanoma.

The germline gives CDR1 SGDLS, CDR2 YYNGEE. The CDR3 loop spans 18 amino acids. V dropped 4 bases and J dropped 0 bases, with 22 bases sitting between them. TCRdb keeps only in-frame clones here, not all; method: immunoSEQ multiplex PCR. The sample holds some 48,000 clones; around 74% are singletons and the top ten take around 1.9%. This clone was picked up one time. Antigen unknown. Study findings and constraints: Patients with a partial response at 0.1-3.0 mg/kg had among the lowest clonal expansion.

Sampling of blood occurred at baseline, cycle 4 day 1, and cycle 7 day 1. This material consisted of CD4+ or CD8+ T cells sorted from blood, taken in a trial of the OX40 agonist ivuxolimab. The source is an adult with an advanced solid tumor such as melanoma, head and neck, liver or kidney cancer. J is TRBJ1-1 and V is TRBV9, with unresolved D. The CDR3 nucleotides are TGTGCCAGCAGCAGAGCGGCGTACGCGGACCGCTTGAACACTGAAGCTTTCTTT. Translated: CASSRAAYADRLNTEAFF.